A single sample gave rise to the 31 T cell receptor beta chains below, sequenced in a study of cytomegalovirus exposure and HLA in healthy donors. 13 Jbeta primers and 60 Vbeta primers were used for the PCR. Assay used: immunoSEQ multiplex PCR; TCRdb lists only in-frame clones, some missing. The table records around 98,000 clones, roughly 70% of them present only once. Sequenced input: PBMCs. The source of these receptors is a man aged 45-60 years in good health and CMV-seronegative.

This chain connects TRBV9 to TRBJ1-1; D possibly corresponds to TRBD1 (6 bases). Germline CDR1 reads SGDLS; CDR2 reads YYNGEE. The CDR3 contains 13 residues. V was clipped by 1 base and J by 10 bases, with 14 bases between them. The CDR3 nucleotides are TGTGCCAGCAGCGTACCAGGGGTTGAAAGAGCTTTCTTT. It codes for CASSVPGVERAFF.

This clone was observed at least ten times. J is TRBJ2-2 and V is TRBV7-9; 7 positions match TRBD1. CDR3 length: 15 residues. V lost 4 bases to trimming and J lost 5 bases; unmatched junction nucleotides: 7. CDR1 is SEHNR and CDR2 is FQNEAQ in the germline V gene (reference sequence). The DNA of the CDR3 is TGTGCCAGCAGCTCCACAGGGGTCGAGACCGGGGAGCTGTTTTTT. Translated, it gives CASSSTGVETGELFF.

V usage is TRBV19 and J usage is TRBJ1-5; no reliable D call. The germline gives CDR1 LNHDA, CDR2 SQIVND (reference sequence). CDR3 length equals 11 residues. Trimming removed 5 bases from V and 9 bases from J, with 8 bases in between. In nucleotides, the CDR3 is TGTGCCAGTAGTGTCCCCAGGCCCCAGCATTTT. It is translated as CASSVPRPQHF.

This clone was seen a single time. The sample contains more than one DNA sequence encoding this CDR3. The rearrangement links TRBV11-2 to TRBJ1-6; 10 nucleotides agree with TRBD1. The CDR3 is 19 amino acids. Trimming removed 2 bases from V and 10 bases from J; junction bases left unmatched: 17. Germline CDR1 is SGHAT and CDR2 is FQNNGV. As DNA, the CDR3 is TGTGCCAGCAGCTTACCCCCGGGACAGGGGCCTAGTGTCTGGTCACCCCTCCACTTT. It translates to CASSLPPGQGPSVWSPLHF.

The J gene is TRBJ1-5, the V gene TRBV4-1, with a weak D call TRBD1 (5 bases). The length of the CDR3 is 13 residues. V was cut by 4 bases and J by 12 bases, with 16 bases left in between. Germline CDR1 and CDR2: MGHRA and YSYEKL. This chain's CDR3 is CASSRTGDQVQHF. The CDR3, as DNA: TGCGCCAGCAGCCGAACGGGGGATCAAGTCCAGCATTTT.

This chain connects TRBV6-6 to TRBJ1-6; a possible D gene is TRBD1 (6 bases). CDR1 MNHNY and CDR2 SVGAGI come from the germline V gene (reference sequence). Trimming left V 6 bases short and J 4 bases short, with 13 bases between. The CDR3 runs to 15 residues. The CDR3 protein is CASSGEGHYNSPLHF. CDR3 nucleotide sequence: TGTGCCAGCAGCGGTGAGGGACATTATAATTCACCCCTCCACTTT.

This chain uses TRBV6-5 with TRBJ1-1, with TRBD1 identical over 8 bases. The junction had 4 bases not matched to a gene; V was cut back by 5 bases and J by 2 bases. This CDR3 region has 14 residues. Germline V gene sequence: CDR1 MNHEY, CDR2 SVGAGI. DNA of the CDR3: TGTGCCAGCAGTCGGGGGACAGGTAACACTGAAGCTTTCTTT. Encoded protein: CASSRGTGNTEAFF.

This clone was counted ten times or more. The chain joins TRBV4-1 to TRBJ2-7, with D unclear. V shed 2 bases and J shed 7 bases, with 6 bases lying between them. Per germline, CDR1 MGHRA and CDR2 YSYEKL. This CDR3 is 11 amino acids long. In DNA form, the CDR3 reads TGCGCCAGCAGCCAATTTGAGGAGCAGTACTTC. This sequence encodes CASSQFEEQYF.

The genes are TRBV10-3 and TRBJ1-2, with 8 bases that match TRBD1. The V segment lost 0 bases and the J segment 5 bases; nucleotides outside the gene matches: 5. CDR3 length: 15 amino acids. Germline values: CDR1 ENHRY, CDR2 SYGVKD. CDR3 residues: CAISESVRGPYGYTF. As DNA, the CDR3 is TGTGCCATCAGTGAGTCGGTCAGGGGGCCTTATGGCTACACCTTC.

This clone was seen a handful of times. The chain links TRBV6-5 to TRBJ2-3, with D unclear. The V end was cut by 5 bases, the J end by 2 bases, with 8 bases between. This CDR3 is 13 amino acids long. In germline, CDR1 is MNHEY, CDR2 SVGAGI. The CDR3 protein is CASSEVATDTQYF. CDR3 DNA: TGTGCCAGCAGTGAGGTTGCCACAGATACGCAGTATTTT.

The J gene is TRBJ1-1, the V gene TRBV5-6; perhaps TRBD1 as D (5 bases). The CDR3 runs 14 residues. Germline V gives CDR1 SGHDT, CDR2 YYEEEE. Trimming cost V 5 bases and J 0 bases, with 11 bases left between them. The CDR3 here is CASRSLTVNTEAFF. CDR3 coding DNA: TGTGCCAGCAGATCTTTGACAGTGAACACTGAAGCTTTCTTT.

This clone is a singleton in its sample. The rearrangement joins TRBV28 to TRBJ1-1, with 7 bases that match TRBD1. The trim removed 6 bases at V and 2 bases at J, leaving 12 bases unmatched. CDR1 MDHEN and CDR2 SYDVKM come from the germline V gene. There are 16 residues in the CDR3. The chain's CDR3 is CASRVGTANPNTEAFF. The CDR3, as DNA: TGTGCCAGCAGAGTAGGGACAGCCAACCCAAACACTGAAGCTTTCTTT.

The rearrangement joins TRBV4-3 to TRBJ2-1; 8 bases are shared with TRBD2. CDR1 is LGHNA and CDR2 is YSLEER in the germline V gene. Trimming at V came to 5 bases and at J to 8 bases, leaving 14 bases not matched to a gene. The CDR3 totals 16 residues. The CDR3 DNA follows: TGCGCCAGCAGCGATCGACCCGCGGGGGGTTCGGATGAGCAGTTCTTC. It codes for CASSDRPAGGSDEQFF.

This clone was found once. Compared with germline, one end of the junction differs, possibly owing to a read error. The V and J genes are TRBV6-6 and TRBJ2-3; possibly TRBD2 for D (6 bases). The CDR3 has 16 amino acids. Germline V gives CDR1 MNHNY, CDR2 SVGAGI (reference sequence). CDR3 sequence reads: CAGSYSGGSSTDTQYF. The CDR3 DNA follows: TGTGCCGGCAGTTACTCTGGGGGGTCTAGCACAGATACGCAGTATTTT.

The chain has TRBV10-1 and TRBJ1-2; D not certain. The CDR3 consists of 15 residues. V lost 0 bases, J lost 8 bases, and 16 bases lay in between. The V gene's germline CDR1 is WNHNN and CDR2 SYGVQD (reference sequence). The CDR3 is CASSESWSPRGGYTF. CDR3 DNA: TGCGCCAGCAGTGAGTCGTGGAGTCCCCGCGGGGGCTACACCTTC.

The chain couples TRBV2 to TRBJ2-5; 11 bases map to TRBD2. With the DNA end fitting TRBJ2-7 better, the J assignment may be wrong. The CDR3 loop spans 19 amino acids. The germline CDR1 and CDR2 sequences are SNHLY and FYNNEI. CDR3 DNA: TGTGCCAGCAGTGAAAGAGGCCCCGGTACTAGCGGGAGTAGCTACGAGCAGTACTTC. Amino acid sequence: CASSERGPGTSGSSYEQYF.

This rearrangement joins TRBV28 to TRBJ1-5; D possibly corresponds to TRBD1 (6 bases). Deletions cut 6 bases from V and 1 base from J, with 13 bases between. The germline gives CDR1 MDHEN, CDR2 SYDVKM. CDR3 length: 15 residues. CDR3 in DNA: TGTGCCAGCAGACAAACAGGGCTAAGCAATCAGCCCCAGCATTTT. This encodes CASRQTGLSNQPQHF. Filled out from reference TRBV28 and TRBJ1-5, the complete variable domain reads DVKVTQSSRYLVKRTGEKVFLECVQDMDHENMFWYRQDPGLGLRLIYFSYDVKMKEKGDIPEGYSVSREKKERFSLILESASTNQTSMYLCASRQTGLSNQPQHFGDGTRLSIL.

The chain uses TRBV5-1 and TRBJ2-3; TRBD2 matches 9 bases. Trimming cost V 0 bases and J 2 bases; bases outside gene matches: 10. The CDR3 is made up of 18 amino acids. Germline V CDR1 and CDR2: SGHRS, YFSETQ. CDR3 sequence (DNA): TGCGCCAGCAGCTTGGTCAGCGGGGGGCCCCGAACCACAGATACGCAGTATTTT. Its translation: CASSLVSGGPRTTDTQYF. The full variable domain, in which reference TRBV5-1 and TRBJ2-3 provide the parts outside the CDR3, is KAGVTQTPRYLIKTRGQQVTLSCSPISGHRSVSWYQQTPGQGLQFLFEYFSETQRNKGNFPGRFSGRQFSNSRSEMNVSTLELGDSALYLCASSLVSGGPRTTDTQYFGPGTRLTVL.

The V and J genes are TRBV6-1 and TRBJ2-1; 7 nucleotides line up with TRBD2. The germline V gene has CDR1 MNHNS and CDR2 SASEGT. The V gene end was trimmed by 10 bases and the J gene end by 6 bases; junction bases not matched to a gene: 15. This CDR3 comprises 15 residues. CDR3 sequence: CATRKGSSGVNEQFF. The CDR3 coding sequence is TGTGCCACCCGAAAAGGGTCTAGCGGCGTCAATGAGCAGTTCTTC.

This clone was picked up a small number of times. In DNA form, the CDR3 reads TGTGCCAGCAGTGAACTCTGGCGGGATTTCACCGGGGAGCTGTTTTTT. The encoded protein is CASSELWRDFTGELFF. The chain employs TRBV2 and TRBJ2-2, with a weak D call TRBD2 (6 bases). The CDR3 extends over 16 amino acids. CDR1 is SNHLY and CDR2 is FYNNEI in the germline V gene. The ends were cut back, 2 bases at V and 4 bases at J, with 14 bases in the middle.

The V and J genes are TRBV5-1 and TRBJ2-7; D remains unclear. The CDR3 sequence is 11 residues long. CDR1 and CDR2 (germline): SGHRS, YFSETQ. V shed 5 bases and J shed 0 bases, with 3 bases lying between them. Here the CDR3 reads CASRSSYEQYF. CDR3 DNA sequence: TGCGCCAGCAGGAGCTCCTACGAGCAGTACTTC.

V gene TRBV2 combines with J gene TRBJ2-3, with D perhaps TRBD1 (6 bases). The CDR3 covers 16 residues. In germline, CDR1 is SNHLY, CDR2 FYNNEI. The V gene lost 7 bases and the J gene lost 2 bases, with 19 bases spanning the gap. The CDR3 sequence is CASTASTGFTTDTQYF. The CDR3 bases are TGTGCCAGCACCGCTTCAACAGGGTTCACCACAGATACGCAGTATTTT. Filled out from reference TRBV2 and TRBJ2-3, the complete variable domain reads EPEVTQTPSHQVTQMGQEVILRCVPISNHLYFYWYRQILGQKVEFLVSFYNNEISEKSEIFDDQFSVERPDGSNFTLKIRSTKLEDSAMYFCASTASTGFTTDTQYFGPGTRLTVL.

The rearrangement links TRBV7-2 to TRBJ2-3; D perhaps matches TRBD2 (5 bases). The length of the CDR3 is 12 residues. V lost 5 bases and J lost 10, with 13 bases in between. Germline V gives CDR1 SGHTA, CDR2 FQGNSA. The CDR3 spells CASSQEVGAQYF. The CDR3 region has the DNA TGTGCCAGCAGCCAGGAGGTTGGTGCGCAGTATTTT.

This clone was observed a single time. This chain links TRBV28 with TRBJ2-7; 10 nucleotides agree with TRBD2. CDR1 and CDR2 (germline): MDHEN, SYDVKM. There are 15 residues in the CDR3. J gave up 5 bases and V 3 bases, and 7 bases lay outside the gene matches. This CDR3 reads CASSFKREGGHEQYF. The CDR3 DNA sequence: TGTGCCAGCAGTTTCAAGCGGGAGGGCGGGCACGAGCAGTACTTC.

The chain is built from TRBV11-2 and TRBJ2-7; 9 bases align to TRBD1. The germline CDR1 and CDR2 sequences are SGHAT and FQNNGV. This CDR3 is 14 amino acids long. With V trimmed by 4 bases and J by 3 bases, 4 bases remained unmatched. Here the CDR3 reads CASSSGTGIYEQYF. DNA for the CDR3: TGTGCCAGCAGCTCCGGGACAGGGATCTACGAGCAGTACTTC.

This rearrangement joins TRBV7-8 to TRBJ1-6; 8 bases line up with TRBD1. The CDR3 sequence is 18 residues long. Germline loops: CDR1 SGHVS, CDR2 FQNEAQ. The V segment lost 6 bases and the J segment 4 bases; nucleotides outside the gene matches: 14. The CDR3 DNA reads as TGTGCCAGCAGTAGAGGGCAGGGGGCGGACGTTTATAATTCACCCCTCCACTTT. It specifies CASSRGQGADVYNSPLHF.

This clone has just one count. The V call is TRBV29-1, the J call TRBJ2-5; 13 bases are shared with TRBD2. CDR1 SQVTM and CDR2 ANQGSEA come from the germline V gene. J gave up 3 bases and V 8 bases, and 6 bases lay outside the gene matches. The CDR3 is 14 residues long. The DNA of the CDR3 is TGCAGCTGGGGCGGGACTAGCGGGAAAGAGACCCAGTACTTC. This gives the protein CSWGGTSGKETQYF.

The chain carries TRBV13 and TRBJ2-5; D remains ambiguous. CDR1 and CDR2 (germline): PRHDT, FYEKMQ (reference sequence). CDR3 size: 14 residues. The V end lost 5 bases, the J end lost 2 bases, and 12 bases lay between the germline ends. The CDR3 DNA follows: TGTGCCAGCAGCCCCTATAATGTTCAAGAGACCCAGTACTTC. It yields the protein CASSPYNVQETQYF.

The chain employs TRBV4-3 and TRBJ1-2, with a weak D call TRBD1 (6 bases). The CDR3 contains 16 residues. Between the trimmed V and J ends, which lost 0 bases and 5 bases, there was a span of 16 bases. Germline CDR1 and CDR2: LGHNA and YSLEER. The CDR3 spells CASSQEWQGHEYGYTF. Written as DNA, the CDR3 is TGCGCCAGCAGCCAAGAATGGCAGGGGCATGAGTATGGCTACACCTTC.

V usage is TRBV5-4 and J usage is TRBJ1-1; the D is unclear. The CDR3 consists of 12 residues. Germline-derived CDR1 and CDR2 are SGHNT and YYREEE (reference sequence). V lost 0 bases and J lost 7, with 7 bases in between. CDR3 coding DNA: TGTGCCAGCAGCTTGGGTGGAGTTGAAGCTTTCTTT. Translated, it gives CASSLGGVEAFF.

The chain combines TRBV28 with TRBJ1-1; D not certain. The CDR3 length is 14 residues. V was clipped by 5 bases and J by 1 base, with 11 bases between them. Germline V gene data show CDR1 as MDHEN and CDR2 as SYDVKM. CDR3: CASSGYRQNTEAFF. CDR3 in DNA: TGTGCCAGCAGTGGTTATAGACAGAACACTGAAGCTTTCTTT.